Sequencing of this T cell receptor (beta chain) was carried out in a study of blood T cell repertoires in COVID-19. Across the study: Spain, Italy and the United States supplied samples that represented acute and convalescent COVID-19.

Germline loops: CDR1 SNHLY, CDR2 FYNNEI. The germline V and J ends were trimmed by 10 bases and 8 bases, with 24 bases remaining between them. This CDR3 has 15 amino acids. In the source study's methods: Reference gene primer amplification yielded estimated nucleated cell counts. Data came from immunoSEQ multiplex PCR; TCRdb stores just in-frame clones and leaves some out. The D gene and trimming were derived from the DNA, and the V and J assignments and clone size from that table. The profile shows approximately 57,000 clones, approximately 78% of them singletons. The specimen was peripheral blood. The clonotype originates from an elderly woman with acute or convalescent COVID-19. The rearrangement uses TRBV2 and TRBJ2-1; D is perhaps TRBD1 (6 bases). The CDR3 DNA follows: TGTGCCACTCGAGCAAGAGGCACAGGGTTGCATGAGCAGTTCTTC. The encoded protein is CATRARGTGLHEQFF.